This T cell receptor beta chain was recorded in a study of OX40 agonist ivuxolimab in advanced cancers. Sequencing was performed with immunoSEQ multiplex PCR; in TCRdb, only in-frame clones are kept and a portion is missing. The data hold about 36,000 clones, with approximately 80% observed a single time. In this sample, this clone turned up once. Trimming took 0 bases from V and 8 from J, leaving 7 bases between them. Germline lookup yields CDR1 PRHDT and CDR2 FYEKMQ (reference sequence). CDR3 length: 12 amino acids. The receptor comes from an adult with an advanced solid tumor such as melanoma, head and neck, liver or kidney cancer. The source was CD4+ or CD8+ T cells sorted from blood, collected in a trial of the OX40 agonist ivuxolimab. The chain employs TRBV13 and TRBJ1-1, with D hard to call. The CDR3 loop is CASSLGLGEAFF. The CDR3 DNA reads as TGTGCCAGCAGCTTAGGCCTGGGCGAAGCTTTCTTT.